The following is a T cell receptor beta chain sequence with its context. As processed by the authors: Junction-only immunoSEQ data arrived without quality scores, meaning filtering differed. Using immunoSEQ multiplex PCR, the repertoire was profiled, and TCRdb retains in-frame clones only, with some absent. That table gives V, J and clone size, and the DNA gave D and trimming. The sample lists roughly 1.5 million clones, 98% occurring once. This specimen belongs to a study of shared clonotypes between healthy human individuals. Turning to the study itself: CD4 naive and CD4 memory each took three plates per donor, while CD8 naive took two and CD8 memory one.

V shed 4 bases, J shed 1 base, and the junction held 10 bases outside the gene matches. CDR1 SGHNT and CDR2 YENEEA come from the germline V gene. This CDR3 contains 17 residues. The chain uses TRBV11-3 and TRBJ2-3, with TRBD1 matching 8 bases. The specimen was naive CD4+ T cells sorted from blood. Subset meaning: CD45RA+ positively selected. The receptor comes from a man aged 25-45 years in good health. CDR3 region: CASSSPRAGGRTDTQYF. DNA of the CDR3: TGTGCCAGCAGCTCCCCTCGGGCAGGGGGCCGCACAGATACGCAGTATTTT.